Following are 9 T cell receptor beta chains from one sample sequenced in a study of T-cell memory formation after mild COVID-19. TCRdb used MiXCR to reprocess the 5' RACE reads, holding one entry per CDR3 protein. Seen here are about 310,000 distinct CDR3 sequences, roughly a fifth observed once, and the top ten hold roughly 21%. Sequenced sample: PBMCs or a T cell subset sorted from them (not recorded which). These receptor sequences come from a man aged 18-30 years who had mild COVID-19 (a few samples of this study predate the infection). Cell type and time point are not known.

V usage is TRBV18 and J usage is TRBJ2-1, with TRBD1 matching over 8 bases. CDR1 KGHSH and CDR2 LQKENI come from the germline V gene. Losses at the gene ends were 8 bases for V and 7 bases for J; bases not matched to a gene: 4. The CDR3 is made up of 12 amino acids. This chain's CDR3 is CASAGGWNEQFF. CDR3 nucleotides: TGTGCCAGCGCAGGGGGCTGGAATGAGCAGTTCTTC.

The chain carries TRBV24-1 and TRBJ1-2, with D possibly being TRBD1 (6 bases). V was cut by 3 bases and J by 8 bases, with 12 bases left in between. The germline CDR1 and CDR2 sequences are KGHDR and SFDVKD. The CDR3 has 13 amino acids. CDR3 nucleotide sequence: TGTGCCACCAGTGATCGATTCGGGACAGGCTACACCTTC. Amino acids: CATSDRFGTGYTF.

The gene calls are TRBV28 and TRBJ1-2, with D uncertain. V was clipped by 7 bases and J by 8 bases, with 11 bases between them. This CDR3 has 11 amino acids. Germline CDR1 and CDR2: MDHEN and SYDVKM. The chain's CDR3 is CASTDRGGYTF. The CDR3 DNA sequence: TGTGCCAGCACCGATCGTGGCGGCTACACCTTC.

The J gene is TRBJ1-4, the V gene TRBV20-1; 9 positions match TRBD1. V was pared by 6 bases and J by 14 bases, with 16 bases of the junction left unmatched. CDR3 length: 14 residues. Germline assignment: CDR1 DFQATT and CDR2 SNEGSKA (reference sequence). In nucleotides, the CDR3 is TGCAGTGCAACCCCGGGACAGGGCACCCAGGGGCTGTTTTTT. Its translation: CSATPGQGTQGLFF.

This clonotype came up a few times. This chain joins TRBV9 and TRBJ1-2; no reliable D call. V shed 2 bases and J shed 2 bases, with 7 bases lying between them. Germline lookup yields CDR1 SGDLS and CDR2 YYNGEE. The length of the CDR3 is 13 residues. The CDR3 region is CASSVDRNYGYTF. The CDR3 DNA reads TGTGCCAGCAGCGTCGACCGGAACTATGGCTACACCTTC.

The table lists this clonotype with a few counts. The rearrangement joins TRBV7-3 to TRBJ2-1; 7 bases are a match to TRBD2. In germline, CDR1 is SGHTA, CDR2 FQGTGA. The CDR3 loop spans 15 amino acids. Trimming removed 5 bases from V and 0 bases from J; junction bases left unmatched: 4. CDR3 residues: CASSPREGSYNEQFF. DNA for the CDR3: TGTGCCAGCAGCCCCAGGGAGGGCTCCTACAATGAGCAGTTCTTC.

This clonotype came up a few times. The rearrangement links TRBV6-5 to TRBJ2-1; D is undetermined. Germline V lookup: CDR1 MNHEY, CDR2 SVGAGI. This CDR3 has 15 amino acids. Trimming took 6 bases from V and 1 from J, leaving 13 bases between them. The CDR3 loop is CASRLDFTSYNEQFF. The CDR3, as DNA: TGTGCCAGCAGGCTCGATTTTACTTCCTACAATGAGCAGTTCTTC.

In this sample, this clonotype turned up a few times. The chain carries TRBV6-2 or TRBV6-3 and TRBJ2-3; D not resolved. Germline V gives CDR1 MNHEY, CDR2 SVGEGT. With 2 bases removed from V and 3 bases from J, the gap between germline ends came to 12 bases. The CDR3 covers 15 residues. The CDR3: CASSYTRWGTDTQYF. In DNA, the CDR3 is TGTGCCAGCAGTTACACCCGGTGGGGAACAGATACGCAGTATTTT.

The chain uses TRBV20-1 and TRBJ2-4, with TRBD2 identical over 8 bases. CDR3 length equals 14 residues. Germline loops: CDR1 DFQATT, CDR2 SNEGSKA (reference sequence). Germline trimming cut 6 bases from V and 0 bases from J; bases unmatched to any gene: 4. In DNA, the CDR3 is TGCAGTGCAAGGACTAGCTTAGCCAAAAACATTCAGTACTTC. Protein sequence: CSARTSLAKNIQYF.